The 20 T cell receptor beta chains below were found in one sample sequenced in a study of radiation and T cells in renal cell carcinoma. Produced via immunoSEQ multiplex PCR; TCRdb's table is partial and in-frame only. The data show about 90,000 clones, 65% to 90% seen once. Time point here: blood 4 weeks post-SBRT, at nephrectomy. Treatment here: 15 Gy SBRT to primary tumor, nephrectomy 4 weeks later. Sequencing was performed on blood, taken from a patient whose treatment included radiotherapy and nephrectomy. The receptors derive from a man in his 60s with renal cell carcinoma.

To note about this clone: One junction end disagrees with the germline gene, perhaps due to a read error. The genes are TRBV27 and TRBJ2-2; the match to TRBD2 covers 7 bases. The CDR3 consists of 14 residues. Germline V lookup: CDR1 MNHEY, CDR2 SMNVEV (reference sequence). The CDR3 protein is CVSSYPSGTGELFF. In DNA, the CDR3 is TGTGTCAGCAGTTATCCTAGCGGTACCGGGGAGCTGTTTTTT.

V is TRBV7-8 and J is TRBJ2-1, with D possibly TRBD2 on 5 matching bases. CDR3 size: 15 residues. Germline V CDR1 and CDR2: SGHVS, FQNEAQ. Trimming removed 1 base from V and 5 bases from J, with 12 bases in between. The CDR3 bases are TGTGCCAGCAGCTTAGTGGCGAGCGGCGACAATGAGCAGTTCTTC. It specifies CASSLVASGDNEQFF.

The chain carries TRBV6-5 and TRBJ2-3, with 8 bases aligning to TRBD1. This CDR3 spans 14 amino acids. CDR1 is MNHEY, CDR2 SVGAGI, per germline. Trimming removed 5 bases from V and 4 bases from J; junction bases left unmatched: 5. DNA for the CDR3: TGTGCCAGCAGTGACGACAGGGGAGCAGATACGCAGTATTTT. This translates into CASSDDRGADTQYF.

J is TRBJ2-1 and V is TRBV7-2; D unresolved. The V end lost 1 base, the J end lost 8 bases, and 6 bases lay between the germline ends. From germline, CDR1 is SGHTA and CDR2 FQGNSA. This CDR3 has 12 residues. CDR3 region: CASSLGSHEQFF. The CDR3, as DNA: TGTGCCAGCAGCTTAGGGTCCCATGAGCAGTTCTTC.

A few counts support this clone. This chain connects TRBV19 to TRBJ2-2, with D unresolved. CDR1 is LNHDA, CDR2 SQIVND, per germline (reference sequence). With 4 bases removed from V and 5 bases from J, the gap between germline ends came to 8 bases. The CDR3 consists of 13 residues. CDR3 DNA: TGTGCCAGTAGTAACGCAGGTACCGGGGAGCTGTTTTTT. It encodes CASSNAGTGELFF.

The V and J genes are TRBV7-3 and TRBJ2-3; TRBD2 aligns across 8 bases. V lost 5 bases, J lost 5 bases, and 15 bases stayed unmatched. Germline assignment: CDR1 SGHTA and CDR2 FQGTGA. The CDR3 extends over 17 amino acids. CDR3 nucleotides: TGTGCCAGCAGCCAAGGGAGTTGGGCGGGAGGAGGAGATACGCAGTATTTT. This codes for CASSQGSWAGGGDTQYF.

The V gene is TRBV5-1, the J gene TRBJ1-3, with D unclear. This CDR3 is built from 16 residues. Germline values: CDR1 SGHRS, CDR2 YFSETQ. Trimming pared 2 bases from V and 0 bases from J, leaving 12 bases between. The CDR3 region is CASSLAGSSSGNTIYF. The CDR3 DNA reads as TGCGCCAGCAGCTTAGCGGGTTCTTCCTCTGGAAACACCATATATTTT.

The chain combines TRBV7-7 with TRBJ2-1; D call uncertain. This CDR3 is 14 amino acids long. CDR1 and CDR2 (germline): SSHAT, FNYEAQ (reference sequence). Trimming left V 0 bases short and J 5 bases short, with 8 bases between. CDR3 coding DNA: TGTGCCAGCAGCTTAGCCGGCCGAAACAATGAGCAGTTCTTC. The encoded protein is CASSLAGRNNEQFF. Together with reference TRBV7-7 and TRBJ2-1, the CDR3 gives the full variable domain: GAGVSQSPRYKVTKRGQDVTLRCDPISSHATLYWYQQALGQGPEFLTYFNYEAQPDKSGLPSDRFSAERPEGSISTLTIQRTEQRDSAMYRCASSLAGRNNEQFFGPGTRLTVL.

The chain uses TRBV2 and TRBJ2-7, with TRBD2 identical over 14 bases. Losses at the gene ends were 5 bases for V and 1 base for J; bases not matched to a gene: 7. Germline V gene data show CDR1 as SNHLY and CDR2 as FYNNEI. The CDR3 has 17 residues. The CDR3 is CASSPRLAGGFSYEQYF. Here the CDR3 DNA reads TGTGCCAGCAGTCCGCGACTAGCGGGAGGGTTTTCCTACGAGCAGTACTTC.

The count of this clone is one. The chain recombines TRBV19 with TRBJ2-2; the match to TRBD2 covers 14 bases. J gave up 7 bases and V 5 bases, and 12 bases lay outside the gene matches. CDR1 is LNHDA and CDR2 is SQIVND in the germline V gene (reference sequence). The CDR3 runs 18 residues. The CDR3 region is CASSGSTSGRALGGELFF. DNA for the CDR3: TGTGCCAGTAGTGGGTCGACTAGCGGGAGGGCCTTGGGCGGGGAGCTGTTTTTT. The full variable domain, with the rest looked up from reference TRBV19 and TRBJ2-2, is DGGITQSPKYLFRKEGQNVTLSCEQNLNHDAMYWYRQDPGQGLRLIYYSQIVNDFQKGDIAEGYSVSREKKESFPLTVTSAQKNPTAFYLCASSGSTSGRALGGELFFGEGSRLTVL.

CDR3 residues: CASSFNSNTGELFF. In nucleotides, the CDR3 is TGTGCCAGCAGCTTTAACTCGAACACCGGGGAGCTGTTTTTT. The J gene is TRBJ2-2, the V gene TRBV11-3, with D uncertain. CDR3 length equals 14 residues. Germline V gene data show CDR1 as SGHNT and CDR2 as YENEEA. V gave up 3 bases and J gave up 0 bases, with 5 bases separating them.

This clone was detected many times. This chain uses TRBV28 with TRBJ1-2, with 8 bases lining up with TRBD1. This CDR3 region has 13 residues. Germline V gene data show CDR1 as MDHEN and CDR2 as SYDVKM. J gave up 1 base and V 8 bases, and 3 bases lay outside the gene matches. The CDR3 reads CASGGQGNYGYTF. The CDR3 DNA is TGTGCCAGCGGCGGACAGGGTAACTATGGCTACACCTTC.

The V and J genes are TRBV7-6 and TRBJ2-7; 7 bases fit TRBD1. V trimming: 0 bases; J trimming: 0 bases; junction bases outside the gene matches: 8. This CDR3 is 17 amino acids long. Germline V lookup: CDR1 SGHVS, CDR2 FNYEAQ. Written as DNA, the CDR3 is TGTGCCAGCAGCTTAGCGGAAGCCGGGACAGCCTCCTACGAGCAGTACTTC. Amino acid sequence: CASSLAEAGTASYEQYF.

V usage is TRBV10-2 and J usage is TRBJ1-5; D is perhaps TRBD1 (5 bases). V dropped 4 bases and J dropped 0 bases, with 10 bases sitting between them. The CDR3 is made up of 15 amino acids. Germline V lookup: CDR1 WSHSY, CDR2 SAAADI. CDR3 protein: CASSAGGDSNQPQHF. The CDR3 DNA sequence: TGCGCCAGCAGTGCTGGGGGAGATAGCAATCAGCCCCAGCATTTT.

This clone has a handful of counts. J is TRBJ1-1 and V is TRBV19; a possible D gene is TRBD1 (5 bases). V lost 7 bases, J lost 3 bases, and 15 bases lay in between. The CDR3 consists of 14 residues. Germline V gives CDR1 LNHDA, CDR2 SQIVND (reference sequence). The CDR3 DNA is TGTGCCAGTATGAGGCCAGGGATGGACACTGAAGCTTTCTTT. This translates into CASMRPGMDTEAFF.

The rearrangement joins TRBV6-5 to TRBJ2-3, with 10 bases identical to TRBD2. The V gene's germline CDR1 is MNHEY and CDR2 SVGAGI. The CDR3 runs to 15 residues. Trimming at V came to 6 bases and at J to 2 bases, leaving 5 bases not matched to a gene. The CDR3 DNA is TGTGCCAGCAGGATACTAGCGGGGTCCACAGATACGCAGTATTTT. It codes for CASRILAGSTDTQYF.

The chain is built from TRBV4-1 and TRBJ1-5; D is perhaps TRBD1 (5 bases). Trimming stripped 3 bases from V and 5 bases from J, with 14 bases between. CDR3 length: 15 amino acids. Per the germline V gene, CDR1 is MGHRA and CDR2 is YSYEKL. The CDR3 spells CASSHYGGRDQPQHF. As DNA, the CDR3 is TGCGCCAGCAGCCATTACGGGGGTAGGGATCAGCCCCAGCATTTT.

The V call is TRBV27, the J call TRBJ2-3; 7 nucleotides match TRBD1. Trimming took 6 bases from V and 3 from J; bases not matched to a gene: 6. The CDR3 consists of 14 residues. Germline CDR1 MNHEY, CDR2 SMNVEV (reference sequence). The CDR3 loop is CASRTGSGTDTQYF. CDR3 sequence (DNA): TGTGCCAGCAGGACAGGGTCGGGAACAGATACGCAGTATTTT.

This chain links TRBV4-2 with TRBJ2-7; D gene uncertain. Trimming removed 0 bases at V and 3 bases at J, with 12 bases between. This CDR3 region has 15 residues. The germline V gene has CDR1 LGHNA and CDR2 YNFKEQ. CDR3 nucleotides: TGTGCCAGCAGCCAAGATCTGGGTAGGAGCTACGAGCAGTACTTC. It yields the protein CASSQDLGRSYEQYF.

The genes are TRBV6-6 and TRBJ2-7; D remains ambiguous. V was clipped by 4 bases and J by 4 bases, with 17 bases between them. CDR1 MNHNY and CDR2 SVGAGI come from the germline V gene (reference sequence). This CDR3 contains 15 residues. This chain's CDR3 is CASSFSPEVGYEQYF. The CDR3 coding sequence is TGTGCCAGCAGTTTCTCACCGGAAGTAGGTTACGAGCAGTACTTC.